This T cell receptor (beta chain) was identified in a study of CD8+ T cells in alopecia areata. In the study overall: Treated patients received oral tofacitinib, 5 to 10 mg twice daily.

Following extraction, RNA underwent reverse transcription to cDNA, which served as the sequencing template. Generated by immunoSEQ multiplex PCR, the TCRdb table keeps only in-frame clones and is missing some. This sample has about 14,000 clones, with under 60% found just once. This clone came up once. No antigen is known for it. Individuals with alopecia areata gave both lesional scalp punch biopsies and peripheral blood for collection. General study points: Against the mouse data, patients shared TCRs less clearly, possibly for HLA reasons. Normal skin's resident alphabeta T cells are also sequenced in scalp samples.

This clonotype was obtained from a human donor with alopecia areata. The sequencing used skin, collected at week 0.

The DNA for the CDR3 is TGTGCCAGCAGTTTTGGTGACACAGATACGCAGTATTTT. This codes for CASSFGDTDTQYF. The chain recombines TRBV27 with TRBJ2-3; D call uncertain. The V end was cut by 3 bases, the J end by 2 bases, with 6 bases between. CDR1 and CDR2 from the germline V gene are MNHEY and SMNVEV (reference sequence). CDR3 size: 13 residues.